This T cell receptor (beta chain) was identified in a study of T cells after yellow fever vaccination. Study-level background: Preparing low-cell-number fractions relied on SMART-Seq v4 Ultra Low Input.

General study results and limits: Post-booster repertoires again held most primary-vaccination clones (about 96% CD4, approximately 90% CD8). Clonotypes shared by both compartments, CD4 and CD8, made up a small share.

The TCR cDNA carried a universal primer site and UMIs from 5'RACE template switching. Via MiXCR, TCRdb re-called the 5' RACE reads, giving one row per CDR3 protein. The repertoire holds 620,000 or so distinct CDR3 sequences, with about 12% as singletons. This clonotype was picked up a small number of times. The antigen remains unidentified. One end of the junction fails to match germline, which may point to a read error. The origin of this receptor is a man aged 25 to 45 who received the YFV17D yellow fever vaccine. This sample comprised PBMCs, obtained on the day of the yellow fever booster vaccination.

The CDR3 DNA follows: TGTGCTAGCAGCTTAACGCGGGGCCTCCAAGAGACCCAGTACTTC. Its protein product is CASSLTRGLQETQYF. The chain carries TRBV7-7 and TRBJ2-5, with a possible D match to TRBD2 (6 bases). CDR1 and CDR2 (germline): SSHAT, FNYEAQ (reference sequence). The CDR3 runs 15 residues.